The 5 T cell receptor beta chains given below trace back to one sample, sequenced in a study of T-cell reconstitution after alpha-beta-depleted transplantation in children. This sample's TCRbeta library carried unique molecular identifier barcodes. TCRdb independently ran MiXCR on the PCR reads; one entry per CDR3 protein. Among about 78,000 distinct CDR3 sequences listed, roughly 13% were seen once. This specimen consisted of PBMCs, mostly from graft donor cells, obtained 180 days after TCRalphabeta/CD19-depleted stem cell transplant. The receptor set was obtained from a male patient aged 2 to 10 who had a stem cell transplant for acute lymphoblastic leukemia, so the T cells may come from the graft donor.

The rearrangement uses TRBV7-9 and TRBJ1-1; possible D gene TRBD1, 5 bases. CDR3 length equals 15 residues. Deletions cut 5 bases from V and 5 bases from J, with 18 bases between. The germline gives CDR1 SEHNR, CDR2 FQNEAQ (reference sequence). For the CDR3, the DNA is TGTGCCAGCAGCGCTGTTCAGGGCTTTAGAACTGAAGCTTTCTTT. It specifies CASSAVQGFRTEAFF.

This clonotype has just a few counts. The V gene is TRBV4-2, the J gene TRBJ2-3; D gene unclear. The CDR3 has 15 amino acids. V lost 0 bases and J 5 bases, leaving 12 bases between the germline ends. Germline V gives CDR1 LGHNA, CDR2 YNFKEQ. In nucleotides, the CDR3 is TGTGCCAGCAGCCAAGAATCGGTACGGCAAGATACGCAGTATTTT. It specifies CASSQESVRQDTQYF.

This clonotype was seen more than once but under ten times. This chain connects TRBV7-2 to TRBJ2-3, with D perhaps being TRBD1 or TRBD2 (5 bases each). V was pared by 1 base and J by 8 bases, with 10 bases between. This CDR3 has 13 residues. CDR1 and CDR2 (germline): SGHTA, FQGNSA. The CDR3 region has the DNA TGTGCCAGCAGCTTAGAGGGACGGGGTACGCAGTATTTT. It translates to CASSLEGRGTQYF.

This chain links TRBV7-2 with TRBJ1-3; D remains unclear. Germline loops: CDR1 SGHTA, CDR2 FQGNSA. The CDR3 loop spans 13 amino acids. Trimming took off 5 bases at V and 9 bases at J, with 14 bases between the two ends. CDR3 nucleotide sequence: TGTGCCAGCAGCCCGAAGGCCGGGATCACCATATATTTT. Translating gives CASSPKAGITIYF.

This clonotype has a handful of counts. The chain carries TRBV7-2 and TRBJ1-3; D is possibly TRBD1 (5 bases). Per the germline V gene, CDR1 is SGHTA and CDR2 is FQGNSA. Trimming cost V 1 base and J 0 bases, with 10 bases left between them. There are 16 residues in the CDR3. The CDR3 DNA reads TGTGCCAGCAGCTTAGTAGGGGCCAGCTCTGGAAACACCATATATTTT. This encodes CASSLVGASSGNTIYF.